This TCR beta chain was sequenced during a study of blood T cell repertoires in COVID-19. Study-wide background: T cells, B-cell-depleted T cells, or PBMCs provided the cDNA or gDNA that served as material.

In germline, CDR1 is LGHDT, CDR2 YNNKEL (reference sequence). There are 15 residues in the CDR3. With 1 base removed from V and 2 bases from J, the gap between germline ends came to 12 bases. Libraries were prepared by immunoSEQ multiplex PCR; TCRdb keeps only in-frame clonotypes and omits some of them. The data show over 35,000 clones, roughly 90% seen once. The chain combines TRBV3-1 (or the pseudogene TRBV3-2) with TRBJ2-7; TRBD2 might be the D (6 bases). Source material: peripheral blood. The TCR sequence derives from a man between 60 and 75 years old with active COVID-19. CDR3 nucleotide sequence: TGTGCCAGCAGCCAAGGGTCCCAGCGGGCCTACGAGCAGTACTTC. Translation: CASSQGSQRAYEQYF.